This T cell receptor (beta chain) originates from a study of OX40 agonist ivuxolimab in advanced cancers. Study-level findings and limits: The antigen specificity of the peripheral T cells (those that were expanded) was not determined.

Data came from immunoSEQ multiplex PCR; TCRdb stores just in-frame clones and leaves some out. Found here are tens of thousands of clones, approximately 86% of them singletons; the top ten hold under 3.5%. The CDR3 sequence is 13 residues long. V lost 1 base and J 7 bases, leaving 9 bases between the germline ends. Germline CDR1 is SEHNR and CDR2 is FQNEAQ (reference sequence). This clone was observed a handful of times. Its cognate antigen is unknown. The V and J genes are TRBV7-9 and TRBJ2-3; D is ambiguous. The origin of this receptor is an adult with an advanced solid tumor such as melanoma, head and neck, liver or kidney cancer. The material was CD4+ or CD8+ T cells sorted from blood, obtained in a trial of the OX40 agonist ivuxolimab. CDR3 in DNA: TGTGCCAGCAGCTTAGAGGGTAGAAATACGCAGTATTTT. This translates into CASSLEGRNTQYF.